This T cell receptor (beta chain) stems from a study of CD8 T cells in ankylosing spondylitis. Study results and caveats: Clones linked to disease, bearing a CD8+ phenotype, were relatively rare in peripheral blood. Some motif variants were previously reported in reactive arthritis synovial fluid and blood. Seven to nine highly homologous variants formed a TCR beta motif that appeared characteristic of ankylosing spondylitis blood.

Construction of TCR beta libraries was performed using quantitative 5'-RACE with molecular barcodes. Via MiXCR, TCRdb re-called the 5' RACE reads, giving one row per CDR3 protein. The table records around 300,000 distinct CDR3 sequences, roughly 15% of them present only once. Deletions cut 3 bases from V and 1 base from J, with 11 bases between. The CDR3 is made up of 14 amino acids. Germline V gene data show CDR1 as DFQATT and CDR2 as SNEGSKA (reference sequence). Details on this clonotype: Its antigen is unidentified.

The sample consisted of blood, either unsorted or a sorted T cell fraction (not recorded which). The receptor comes from a male donor with ankylosing spondylitis or in good health (not recorded which). V and J are TRBV20-1 and TRBJ2-3; D assignment may be TRBD1 or TRBD2 (7 bases each). The CDR3 protein is CSASRGGGTDTQYF. In nucleotides, the CDR3 is TGCAGTGCTAGCAGGGGGGGAGGCACAGATACGCAGTATTTT.